This T cell receptor (beta chain) was recovered during a study of cytomegalovirus exposure and HLA in healthy donors. Study as a whole: The study's early data release held roughly 91 million unique TCRs from HLA-typed donors.

V shed 10 bases, J shed 1 base, and the junction held 16 bases outside the gene matches. The germline CDR1 and CDR2 sequences are LNHDA and SQIVND (reference sequence). CDR3 length: 16 residues. Study-wide findings and caveats: Differences between HLA loci emerged in a later analysis of TCR association rates, with DRB1 most and HLA-C fewest. The listing of about 150 TCR beta chains classed them as cytomegalovirus-associated. Exclusion applied to some V segments, including TRBV6-2 and TRBV6-3, as they were indistinguishable.

Turning to this clone: What it recognizes is unknown. This sample also contains other DNA sequences that code for the same CDR3.

Amplification used 60 Vbeta primers and 13 Jbeta primers. Profiling relied on immunoSEQ multiplex PCR, and the TCRdb table lists in-frame clones only, not all of them. The table lists some 120,000 clones, with about 3.5% in the top ten. The rearrangement joins TRBV19 to TRBJ2-7, with 7 bases matching TRBD1. This TCR derives from a man younger than 35 in good health and CMV-seronegative. Sample: PBMCs. For the CDR3, the DNA is TGTGCCACGAGAAGTAAAGCATGGGACAGATCCTACGAGCAGTACTTC. Its protein is CATRSKAWDRSYEQYF. Looking up the rest from reference TRBV19 and TRBJ2-7 gives the full variable domain: DGGITQSPKYLFRKEGQNVTLSCEQNLNHDAMYWYRQDPGQGLRLIYYSQIVNDFQKGDIAEGYSVSREKKESFPLTVTSAQKNPTAFYLCATRSKAWDRSYEQYFGPGTRLTVT.